This TCR beta chain came from a study of blood T cell repertoires in COVID-19 (dated by TCRdb to about 2020). In terms of the full investigation: Samples from collaborators originated in the United States, Italy and Spain and spanned both the acute and convalescent phases of COVID-19. The material from the prospective study consisted of cDNA or gDNA derived from T cells, B-cell-depleted T cells, or PBMCs. Deeply sampled blood TCRbeta repertoires from subjects exposed to, actively infected with, or recovered from COVID-19 were included in the dataset. The repertoires were released in a freely available public database intended as a resource for research on the immune response to SARS-CoV-2. Samples came from the ongoing ImmuneRACE study (first 160 participants) plus 1,254 subjects from 6 global collaborators. A de-identified subject ID, COVID-19 status, age in years and sex were almost always included in the sample metadata. Where available, HLA class I and class II types were taken from metadata supplied by the sample provider and were not determined by assay-based typing. The study at large found these results: The quantity of clinical and demographic metadata differed by source and by participant and was supplied without curation.

Enrolling through a virtual design, the prospective study's participants ranged in age from roughly 18 to 90 years and lived across around 25 United States geographic areas. In the prospective study, participants were assigned to cohorts based on the clinical history participants reported in a screening survey and a study questionnaire. In the prospective study, mobile phlebotomists collected whole blood, serum and a nasopharyngeal or oropharyngeal swab from each participant. Prospective study participants could optionally give additional blood draws and questionnaires over a roughly 2-month period. Blood samples from the prospective study were shipped frozen or at room temperature prior to DNA extraction. Notes on this clone: Its binding antigen is unknown. No base quality values were provided; no much bigger clone lies one nucleotide off.

From a lookup of the germline V gene, CDR1 and CDR2 are MDHEN and SYDVKM. The V and J ends are trimmed by 2 bases and 2 bases, leaving 14 bases between them. The CDR3 has 16 amino acids, counting the end cysteine and phenylalanine. Only the CDR3 part of the read is kept: 48 bases, read in frame from the first base. TCRbeta CDR3 regions were amplified from genomic DNA by means of the immunoSEQ Assay, a bias-controlled multiplex PCR. Per the authors' processing: Within the assay, amplification of reference gene primers was used to estimate how many nucleated cells each sample contained. To quantify the absolute abundance of each unique TCRbeta CDR3 rearrangement, sequence reads were collapsed and filtered. For each sample, productive Simpson clonality was calculated by taking the square root of Simpson's diversity index across productive rearrangements. TCRdb's version of the immuneACCESS table is confined to in-frame rearrangements and falls short of the full clone set. An unresolved V gene accounts for under half of the shortfall where checked; the remainder is of unknown origin. V, J and clone size derive from that table, while D and trimming were established from the DNA sequence. The sample records some 260,000 clones, 87% of which are singletons. Of the sample, roughly 6% is held by the ten largest clones.

This receptor chain uses TRBV28 and TRBJ2-3, and the D gene may be TRBD2, 5 bases matching. This clonotype was sampled from a woman in her thirties with acute COVID-19. The specimen was PBMCs or T cells enriched from blood (not recorded which). CDR3 sequence: CASSLTGFSTTDTQYF. The DNA reads as follows: TGTGCCAGCAGTTTAACGGGATTTAGCACCACAGATACGCAGTATTTT.